The 6 T cell receptor beta chains reported below all come from one sample, sequenced in a study of identical twins. TCRdb reanalysed the 5' RACE reads using MiXCR and keeps one entry per CDR3 protein. This repertoire shows approximately 230,000 distinct CDR3 sequences, 6.5% found once; its top ten account for just over 14%. These data are also associated with another study on T cells expressing NK-cell markers.

The sequenced material came from CD8+ T cells sorted from blood. These receptors all come from a woman under 30 in good health.

The V and J genes are TRBV6-5 and TRBJ1-1, with D uncertain. The V gene lost 0 bases and the J gene lost 1 base, with 6 bases spanning the gap. The CDR3 length is 14 residues. Germline V gene data show CDR1 as MNHEY and CDR2 as SVGAGI. Here the CDR3 DNA reads TGTGCCAGCAGTTACTCGCCTGCGAACACTGAAGCTTTCTTT. This gives the protein CASSYSPANTEAFF.

The genes are TRBV29-1 and TRBJ2-5; D is possibly TRBD1 or TRBD2 (5 bases each). This CDR3 contains 14 residues. The V gene's germline CDR1 is SQVTM and CDR2 ANQGSEA. V was clipped by 4 bases and J by 4 bases, with 16 bases between them. This CDR3 is CSVGLTLRGETQYF. CDR3 coding DNA: TGCAGCGTTGGTTTAACCCTGAGGGGAGAGACCCAGTACTTC.

This clonotype occurred a few times. The rearrangement uses TRBV7-2 and TRBJ2-7; TRBD1 agrees at 7 bases. The V and J ends lost 5 bases and 4 bases, in that order; junction bases with no gene match: 11. The CDR3 runs to 15 residues. Per the germline V gene, CDR1 is SGHTA and CDR2 is FQGNSA. CDR3 DNA sequence: TGTGCCAGCAGCGCCGGGACAGTCCCTTGGTACGAGCAGTACTTC. Translating it yields CASSAGTVPWYEQYF.

The chain uses TRBV27 and TRBJ2-4; TRBD2 agrees at 7 bases. This CDR3 spans 16 amino acids. The V gene's germline CDR1 is MNHEY and CDR2 SMNVEV (reference sequence). Unmatched junction bases numbered 5, after V lost 3 bases and J lost 0 bases. The CDR3 reads CASSLIGGRAKNIQYF. The CDR3 coding sequence is TGTGCCAGCAGTTTGATTGGCGGGAGAGCCAAAAACATTCAGTACTTC.

This clonotype was detected a few times. The chain employs TRBV11-2 and TRBJ2-5, with D unresolved. The length of the CDR3 is 13 residues. Germline values: CDR1 SGHAT, CDR2 FQNNGV. V lost 5 bases and J lost 4, with 11 bases in between. The CDR3 sequence: CASSESTGETQYF. CDR3 DNA sequence: TGTGCCAGCAGCGAGAGTACGGGAGAGACCCAGTACTTC.

This clonotype was counted at least ten times. V gene TRBV2 combines with J gene TRBJ2-7; a possible D gene is TRBD2 (6 bases). This CDR3 spans 13 amino acids. Looked up from germline, CDR1 is SNHLY and CDR2 is FYNNEI. The V and J ends lost 6 bases and 7 bases respectively, with 16 bases between them. The CDR3 loop is CASSDGRRGEQYF. DNA for the CDR3: TGTGCCAGCAGCGATGGGAGGAGAGGAGAGCAGTACTTC.